The 12 T cell receptor beta chains reported below all come from one sample, sequenced in a study of blood T cells in healthy people across ages. The authors ran a second PCR of roughly 7 to 11 cycles using a sample-barcoded 5' primer and a J-beta primer mix. TCRdb passed the 5' RACE reads through MiXCR, listing each CDR3 protein once. The sample gives hundreds of thousands of distinct CDR3 sequences, around 50% of which show up once; about 14% is in the top ten. The sample consisted of blood. The receptors shown here come from an elderly woman in good health.

This clonotype was counted at least ten times. This chain links TRBV20-1 with TRBJ2-7; 7 bases are shared with TRBD1. Germline CDR1 reads DFQATT; CDR2 reads SNEGSKA (reference sequence). The V segment lost 6 bases and the J segment 4 bases; nucleotides outside the gene matches: 12. The CDR3 sequence is 14 residues long. CDR3: CSAQVGTAIYEQYF. DNA of the CDR3: TGCAGTGCCCAAGTCGGGACAGCGATTTACGAGCAGTACTTC.

This clonotype was seen repeatedly, ten times or more. This chain links TRBV6-6 with TRBJ1-2, with no clear D. CDR1 MNHNY and CDR2 SVGAGI come from the germline V gene (reference sequence). The CDR3 runs to 15 residues. The V gene lost 2 bases and the J gene lost 3 bases, with 13 bases spanning the gap. CDR3 in amino acids: CASSYEAASDYGYTF. The CDR3 DNA follows: TGTGCCAGCAGTTACGAGGCAGCCTCTGACTATGGCTACACCTTC.

Worth noting for this clonotype: A clone one base away is much larger, so this may be a read error. The chain is built from TRBV28 and TRBJ2-7; possible D gene TRBD1, 6 bases. There are 17 residues in the CDR3. Germline V lookup: CDR1 MDHEN, CDR2 SYDVKM. In DNA form, the CDR3 reads TGTGCCAACAGTACTCCCCCCATTACAGGGCCCCCCTACGAGCAGTACTTC. Protein product: CANSTPPITGPPYEQYF.

The V gene is TRBV24-1, the J gene TRBJ2-5; 10 nucleotides line up with TRBD2. The junction had 18 bases not matched to a gene; V was cut back by 7 bases and J by 11 bases. In germline, CDR1 is KGHDR, CDR2 SFDVKD. This CDR3 comprises 16 residues. CDR3 coding DNA: TGTGCCACCAGCCTTTCAGCGGGAGGGCGATACAATGAGCAGTACTTC. It specifies CATSLSAGGRYNEQYF.

The chain joins TRBV7-6 to TRBJ1-2, with TRBD1 identical over 7 bases. CDR3 length: 15 amino acids. Germline V gives CDR1 SGHVS, CDR2 FNYEAQ. J lost 3 bases, V lost 2 bases, and 6 bases had no gene match. DNA for the CDR3: TGTGCCAGCAGCTTAAATCCAGGGGGGGACTATGGCTACACCTTC. This gives the protein CASSLNPGGDYGYTF. Supplemented by reference TRBV7-6 and TRBJ1-2, the full variable domain reads GAGVSQSPRYKVTKRGQDVALRCDPISGHVSLYWYRQALGQGPEFLTYFNYEAQQDKSGLPNDRFSAERPEGSISTLTIQRTEQRDSAMYRCASSLNPGGDYGYTFGSGTRLTVV.

The sample holds a few counts of this clonotype. The chain has TRBV10-1 and TRBJ2-7; D tentatively reads TRBD1 or TRBD2 (6 bases each). V lost 4 bases, J lost 1 base, and 11 bases lay in between. This CDR3 has 14 residues. CDR1 and CDR2 from the germline V gene are WNHNN and SYGVQD (reference sequence). For the CDR3, the DNA is TGCGCCAGCAGTGCTCAAGGGGGGTCCTACGAGCAGTACTTC. It translates to CASSAQGGSYEQYF.

On this clonotype itself: A read error may produce the germline difference seen at one junction end. The chain links TRBV20-1 to TRBJ1-4, with TRBD1 identical over 12 bases. The germline CDR1 and CDR2 sequences are DFQATT and SNEGSKA (reference sequence). This CDR3 region has 18 residues. The CDR3 DNA reads TGCAGTGCTAGGTCCGGGACAGGGGGCTTCGCAACTACTGAAAAACTGTTTTTT. As protein: CSARSGTGGFATTEKLFF.

This clonotype was detected many times. The rearrangement links TRBV12-3 or TRBV12-4 to TRBJ2-5, with a possible D match to TRBD2 (5 bases). The length of the CDR3 is 15 residues. V was shortened by 6 bases and J by 1 base, with 15 bases between the two germline ends. The DNA of the CDR3 is TGTGCCAGCAGCCGCCGGGATCCCTTCCAAGAGACCCAGTACTTC. Translating gives CASSRRDPFQETQYF.

This clonotype was counted between two and nine times. This chain uses TRBV7-9 with TRBJ2-5, with 7 bases aligning to TRBD2. The J call may be faulty, since TRBJ2-7 better matches the DNA end. CDR3 size: 15 residues. From germline, CDR1 is SEHNR and CDR2 FQNEAQ (reference sequence). CDR3 amino acids: CASSGQPSGLDEQYF. The DNA for the CDR3 is TGTGCCAGCAGCGGCCAACCTAGCGGTCTAGACGAGCAGTACTTC.

The CDR3 sequence is CASSRTPHSNQPQHF. The CDR3 coding sequence is TGTGCCAGCAGCCGGACACCCCATAGCAATCAGCCCCAGCATTTT. The chain recombines TRBV12-3 or TRBV12-4 with TRBJ1-5; the D gene is possibly TRBD1 (5 bases). V was clipped by 6 bases and J by 0 bases, with 12 bases between them. This CDR3 region has 15 residues.

This clonotype was recorded many times. This chain joins TRBV6-6 and TRBJ1-2; maybe TRBD1 (6 bases). Germline V gene data show CDR1 as MNHNY and CDR2 as SVGAGI (reference sequence). The CDR3 is 16 amino acids. V was pared by 6 bases and J by 9 bases, with 26 bases between. The CDR3 is CASSLQGPGGVVSYTF. CDR3 nucleotide sequence: TGTGCCAGCAGCCTACAGGGACCCGGGGGCGTTGTCAGCTACACCTTC.

J is TRBJ2-3 and V is TRBV20-1, with 14 bases lining up with TRBD2. The germline V gene encodes CDR1 DFQATT and CDR2 SNEGSKA (reference sequence). V dropped 6 bases and J dropped 6; count of bases not matched to a gene: 8. The CDR3 sequence is 15 residues long. CDR3 residues: CSAGTSGGRRDTQYF. The CDR3 coding sequence is TGCAGTGCCGGGACTAGCGGGGGCCGCCGGGATACGCAGTATTTT.